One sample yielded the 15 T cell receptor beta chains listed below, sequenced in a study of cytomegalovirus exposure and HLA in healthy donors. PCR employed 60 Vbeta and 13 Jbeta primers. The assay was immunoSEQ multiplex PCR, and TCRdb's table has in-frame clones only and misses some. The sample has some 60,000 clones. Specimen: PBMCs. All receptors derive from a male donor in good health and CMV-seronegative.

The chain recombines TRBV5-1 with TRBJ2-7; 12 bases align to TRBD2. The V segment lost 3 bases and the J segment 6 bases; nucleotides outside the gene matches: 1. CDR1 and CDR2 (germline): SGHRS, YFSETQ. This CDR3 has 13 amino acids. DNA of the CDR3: TGCGCCAGCAGCTGGACTAGCGGGGCCGAGCAGTACTTC. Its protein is CASSWTSGAEQYF.

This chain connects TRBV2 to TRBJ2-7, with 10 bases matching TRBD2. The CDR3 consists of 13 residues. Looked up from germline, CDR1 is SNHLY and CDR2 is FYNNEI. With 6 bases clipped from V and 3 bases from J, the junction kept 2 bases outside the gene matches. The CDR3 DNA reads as TGTGCCAGCAGGAGACTAGCGGGCTACGAGCAGTACTTC. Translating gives CASRRLAGYEQYF.

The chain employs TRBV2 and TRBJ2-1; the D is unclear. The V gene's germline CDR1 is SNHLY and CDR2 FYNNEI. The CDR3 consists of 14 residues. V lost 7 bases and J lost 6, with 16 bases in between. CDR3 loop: CASTRGQPPNEQFF. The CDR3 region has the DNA TGTGCCAGCACCCGTGGGCAGCCACCCAATGAGCAGTTCTTC.

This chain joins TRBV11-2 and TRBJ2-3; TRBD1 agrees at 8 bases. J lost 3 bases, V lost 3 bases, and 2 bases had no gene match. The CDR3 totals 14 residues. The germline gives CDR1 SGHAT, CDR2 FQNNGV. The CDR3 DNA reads TGTGCCAGCAGCTTCGACAGGGGAACAGATACGCAGTATTTT. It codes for CASSFDRGTDTQYF.

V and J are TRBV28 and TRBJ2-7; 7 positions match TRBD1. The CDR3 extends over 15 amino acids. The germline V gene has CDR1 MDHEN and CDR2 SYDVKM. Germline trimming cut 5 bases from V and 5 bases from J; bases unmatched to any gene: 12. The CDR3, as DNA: TGTGCCAGCAGTGCCCTGGAAAGGGGGCTTGACGAGCAGTACTTC. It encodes CASSALERGLDEQYF.

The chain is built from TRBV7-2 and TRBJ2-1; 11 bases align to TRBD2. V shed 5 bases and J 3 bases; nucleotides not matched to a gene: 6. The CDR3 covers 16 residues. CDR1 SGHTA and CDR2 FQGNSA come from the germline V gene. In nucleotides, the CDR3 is TGTGCCAGCAGCCGCCGGACTAGCGGGCGCTACAATGAGCAGTTCTTC. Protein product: CASSRRTSGRYNEQFF.

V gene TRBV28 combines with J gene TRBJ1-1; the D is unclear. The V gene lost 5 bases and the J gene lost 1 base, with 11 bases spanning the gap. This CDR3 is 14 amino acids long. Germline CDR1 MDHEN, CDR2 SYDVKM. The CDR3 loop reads CASSLQTPNTEAFF. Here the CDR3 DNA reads TGTGCCAGCAGTCTCCAGACACCGAACACTGAAGCTTTCTTT.

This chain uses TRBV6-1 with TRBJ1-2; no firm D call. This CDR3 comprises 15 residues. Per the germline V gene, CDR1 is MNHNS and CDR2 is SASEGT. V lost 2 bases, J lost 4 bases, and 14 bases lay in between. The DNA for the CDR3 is TGTGCCAGCAGTGAACCGGGGTTAACGGTCTATGGCTACACCTTC. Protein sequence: CASSEPGLTVYGYTF.

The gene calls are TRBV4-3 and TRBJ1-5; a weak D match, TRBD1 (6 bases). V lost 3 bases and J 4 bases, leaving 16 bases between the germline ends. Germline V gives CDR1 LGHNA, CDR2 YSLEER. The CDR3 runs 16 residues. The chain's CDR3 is CASSQEPGHPNQPQHF. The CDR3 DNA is TGCGCCAGCAGCCAGGAACCGGGACACCCGAATCAGCCCCAGCATTTT.

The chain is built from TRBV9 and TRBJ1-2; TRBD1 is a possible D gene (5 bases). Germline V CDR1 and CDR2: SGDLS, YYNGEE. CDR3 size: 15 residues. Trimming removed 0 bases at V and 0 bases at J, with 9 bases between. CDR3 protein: CASSVGRGTNYGYTF. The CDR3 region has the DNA TGTGCCAGCAGCGTAGGAAGGGGAACTAACTATGGCTACACCTTC.

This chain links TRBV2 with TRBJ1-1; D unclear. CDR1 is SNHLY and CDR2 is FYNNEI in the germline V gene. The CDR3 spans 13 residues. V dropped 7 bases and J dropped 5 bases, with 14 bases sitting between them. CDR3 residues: CASNENLATEAFF. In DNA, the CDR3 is TGTGCCAGCAACGAAAACCTTGCGACTGAAGCTTTCTTT.

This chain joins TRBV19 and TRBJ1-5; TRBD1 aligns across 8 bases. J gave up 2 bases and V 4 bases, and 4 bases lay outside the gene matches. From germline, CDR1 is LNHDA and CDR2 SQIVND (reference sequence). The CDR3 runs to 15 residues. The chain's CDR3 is CASSTWGQGNQPQHF. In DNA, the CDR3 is TGTGCCAGTAGTACTTGGGGACAGGGCAATCAGCCCCAGCATTTT. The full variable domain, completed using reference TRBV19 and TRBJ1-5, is DGGITQSPKYLFRKEGQNVTLSCEQNLNHDAMYWYRQDPGQGLRLIYYSQIVNDFQKGDIAEGYSVSREKKESFPLTVTSAQKNPTAFYLCASSTWGQGNQPQHFGDGTRLSIL.

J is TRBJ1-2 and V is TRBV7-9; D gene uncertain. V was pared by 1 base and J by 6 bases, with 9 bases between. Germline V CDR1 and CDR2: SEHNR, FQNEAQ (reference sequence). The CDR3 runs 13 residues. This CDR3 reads CASSLGSRDGYTF. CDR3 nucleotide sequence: TGTGCCAGCAGCTTAGGGTCCCGGGATGGCTACACCTTC.

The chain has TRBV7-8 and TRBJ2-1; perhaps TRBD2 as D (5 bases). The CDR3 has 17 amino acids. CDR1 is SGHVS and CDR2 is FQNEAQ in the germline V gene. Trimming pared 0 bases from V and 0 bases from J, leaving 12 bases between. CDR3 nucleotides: TGTGCCAGCAGCTTAGCGCGAGGACTCAGCTCCTACAATGAGCAGTTCTTC. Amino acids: CASSLARGLSSYNEQFF.

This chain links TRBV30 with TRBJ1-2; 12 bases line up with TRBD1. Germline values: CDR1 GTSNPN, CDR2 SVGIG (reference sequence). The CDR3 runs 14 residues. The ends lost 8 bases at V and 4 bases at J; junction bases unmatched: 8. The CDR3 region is CATGTGGNTYGYTF. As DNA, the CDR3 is TGTGCCACGGGGACAGGGGGCAATACCTATGGCTACACCTTC.